The following is a TCR beta chain sequence with its context. The antigen is undetermined. The germline gene is not matched at one end of the junction; a read error may be the cause. cDNA carried unique molecular identifiers, and a universal primer site was added by template switching. TCRdb itself ran the 5' RACE reads through MiXCR, one entry per CDR3 protein. Here the sample spans 550,000 to 800,000 distinct CDR3 sequences, around 7.4% being singletons. These data come from a study of identical twins. Study-wide points: Beta clonotypes that were abundant in cord blood contained fewer insertions, a pattern absent from memory repertoires. Beta out-of-frame sequences displayed a weaker excess of sharing between twins.

Healthy Caucasians made up all donors. This sample also belongs to another study, concerning yellow fever vaccine responses in identical twins.

The sequence came from a woman aged 18-35 years in good health. The sample consisted of PBMCs.

DNA for the CDR3: TGTGCCATCAAAGGGACGGAAGAGGCCCAGTACTTC. This gives the protein CAIKGTEEAQYF. This chain uses TRBV10-3 with TRBJ2-5; D may match TRBD1 or TRBD2 (5 bases each). The CDR3 spans 12 residues. Germline V gives CDR1 ENHRY, CDR2 SYGVKD.